Below, one T cell receptor beta chain is given with its context. Its antigen has not been determined. Coverage ceases 3 residues before the CDR3 finishes, and the germline J gene fills in the end. Equivalent amounts of genomic DNA from CVID and control samples were used as sequencing input. For every sample, a 60 bp segment covering the rearranged TCRbeta CDR3 region was amplified and then sequenced. The immunoSEQ assay, a bias-corrected multiplex PCR with high-throughput sequencing, was employed for TCRbeta amplification. Processing in the source paper ran as follows. Every unique nucleotide sequence counted as a clone and was annotated with V, D and J genes, copy number and frequency. Sequences were labeled productive if in frame, and non-productive if out of frame or containing stop codons. Clonality was calculated from Shannon's entropy as previously described. Mean CDR3 Kyte-Doolittle hydropathy was derived from the predicted amino acid sequences of productive clones. Using the R hclust function, scaled V gene usage was clustered hierarchically with Manhattan distance and complete linkage. To assess clone sharing by CDR3 amino acid sequence, 12 repertoires per group were resampled over 100 rounds. Repertoires were searched for 70 published EBV-specific and some 240 published CMV-specific TCRbeta sequences. A couple of CVID samples that yielded fewer than 10,000 sequences were excluded from the analysis, so approximately 40 CVID repertoires were retained. Entries here come from immuneACCESS through TCRdb and include only in-frame sequences with V and J called. Some clones fail to appear in such tables; in the studies checked, an unresolved V gene covers under half of the shortfall, and the cause of the remainder is unknown. The V and J calls and clone size were taken over from that table, and D and trimming were inferred from the DNA. The sample features around 15,000 clones, and none is a singleton. The biggest ten clones account for roughly 14% of the sample.

CVID was diagnosed by standard criteria: serum IgG, IgA and/or IgM reduced below normal range, plus specific antibody deficiency. There were 44 subjects in the CVID group (around 29 male and roughly 15 female), ranging in age from 9 to 64 years, with a mean age of 40. Both CVID patients and healthy controls were predominantly of Caucasian heritage. Replacement immunoglobulin therapy had been administered to all CVID subjects for at least one year at the time of study participation. At the time of blood collection, no CVID subject was ill or was being treated with immunomodulatory or immunosuppressive medication. From each donor, roughly 5 to 9 ml of heparinized peripheral whole blood was collected. TCRbeta CDR3 repertoires were sequenced from genomic DNA of adults with common variable immune deficiency (CVID) and healthy adult controls. To isolate peripheral blood mononuclear cells, diluted blood was subjected to density centrifugation over Hypaque 1077 or Ficoll-Paque. Genomic DNA was extracted from unsorted mononuclear cells by Qiagen column purification or by a centrifugation-based method.

This record comes from a study of T cell clonality in common variable immunodeficiency (dated by TCRdb to between 2014 and 2017). The trim is 9 bases for V and 2 bases for J, with a gap of 13 bases between the germline ends. Taken from cysteine to phenylalanine, the CDR3 has 13 residues. The DNA has 30 bases, all within the CDR3, and is read from base 1. CDR1 and CDR2, looked up from the germline V gene (reference sequence), are LNHDA and SQIVND. The paper as a whole reports these results and caveats: Differences among patients in the CVID cohort limited the correlations between repertoire features and clinical complications. Compared with healthy controls, CVID subjects showed increased TCRbeta clonality (t-test p = 0.018), a feature most characteristic of about a third of subjects. CVID TCRbeta sequences were reported to have fewer deletions and N-nucleotide insertions and to lack highly modified clones with 13 or more V deletions. Despite equal DNA input, controls averaged approximately 74,000 unique sequences per sample versus about 31,547 in CVID samples. According to the authors, finding the cause of the higher clonality in CVID would require sequencing the repertoires of T cell subpopulations. CVID subjects shared fewer TCRbeta clones with each other than healthy controls did (p < 0.0001).

Sequencing used peripheral blood mononuclear cells. Recombination linked TRBV19 to TRBJ1-2; the D region possibly corresponds to TRBD1 (5 bases align). The TCR originated in a human donor with common variable immunodeficiency. The part of the CDR3 DNA that was read is TGTGCCAGCACACAACAGGAAAACTATGGC. The resulting protein is CASTQQENYG. The whole CDR3 region reads CASTQQENYGYTF. Here the CDR3 is joined to the reference TRBV19 and TRBJ1-2 genes, and the full variable domain is: DGGITQSPKYLFRKEGQNVTLSCEQNLNHDAMYWYRQDPGQGLRLIYYSQIVNDFQKGDIAEGYSVSREKKESFPLTVTSAQKNPTAFYLCASTQQENYGYTFGSGTRLTVV.